The 7 T cell receptor beta chains below all came from one sample that was sequenced in a study of breast tumors, draining lymph nodes, adjacent tissues. TCRdb recomputed calls from the multiplex PCR reads with MiXCR, one row per CDR3 protein. This table holds 200,000 to 250,000 distinct CDR3 sequences, about 32% found once. Axillary draining lymph nodes of breast cancer patients supplied the node samples. Sequenced input: axillary lymph node tissue. All receptors derive from a female donor with breast cancer. Some clones in this sample may be carry-over from other donors' samples.

In its sample, this clonotype was seen many times. The J gene is TRBJ2-7, the V gene TRBV11-2; 9 bases are shared with TRBD2. Germline CDR1 SGHAT, CDR2 FQNNGV. The CDR3 has 16 amino acids. The V and J ends lost 2 bases and 6 bases, in that order; junction bases with no gene match: 11. CDR3 nucleotide sequence: TGTGCCAGCAGCTTACAGGGGGTTGCGGGAGGGCTCGAGCAGTACTTC. Translating it yields CASSLQGVAGGLEQYF.

V gene TRBV2 combines with J gene TRBJ2-5; D ambiguous. Germline lookup yields CDR1 SNHLY and CDR2 FYNNEI. The ends were cut back, 2 bases at V and 5 bases at J, with 9 bases in the middle. The CDR3 has 13 residues. Here the CDR3 DNA reads TGTGCCAGCAGTGAATCGAGTGGGGAGACCCAGTACTTC. Its protein is CASSESSGETQYF.

Ten or more counts support this clonotype. V is TRBV5-1 and J is TRBJ1-4, with D unresolved. V shed 4 bases and J shed 0 bases, with 7 bases lying between them. The germline CDR1 and CDR2 sequences are SGHRS and YFSETQ. The CDR3 has 14 amino acids. CDR3 bases: TGCGCCAGCAGCGGAGCCTCAACTAATGAAAAACTGTTTTTT. Residues: CASSGASTNEKLFF. The full variable domain, in which reference TRBV5-1 and TRBJ1-4 provide the parts outside the CDR3, is KAGVTQTPRYLIKTRGQQVTLSCSPISGHRSVSWYQQTPGQGLQFLFEYFSETQRNKGNFPGRFSGRQFSNSRSEMNVSTLELGDSALYLCASSGASTNEKLFFGSGTQLSVL.

Only a few counts were recorded for this clonotype. A single base separates this from a much larger clone, so it may be a read error. The chain employs TRBV7-9 and TRBJ2-3; D may be TRBD2 (5 bases). The germline V gene has CDR1 SEHNR and CDR2 FQNEAQ (reference sequence). The CDR3 totals 17 residues. Here the CDR3 reads CASSSRNAGEGTDPQYF. The DNA of the CDR3 is TGTGCCAGCAGCTCTAGGAACGCTGGAGAGGGAACAGATCCGCAGTATTTT.

Concerning this clonotype: Because the CDR3's place on the DNA is in doubt, the DNA is left out and the CDR3 is given as listed by TCRdb. The chain recombines TRBV29-1 with TRBJ1-5; TRBD1, the table's D call, was not compared with the DNA. The length of the CDR3 is 16 amino acids, counting both ends. The germline gives CDR1 SQVTM, CDR2 ANQGSEA. This CDR3 reads CSDQGVSFLWTRHQHF.

This clonotype has a count of ten or more. V usage is TRBV6-6 and J usage is TRBJ2-7, with D maybe TRBD2 (5 bases). From germline, CDR1 is MNHNY and CDR2 SVGAGI (reference sequence). V was pared by 9 bases and J by 7 bases, with 19 bases between. The CDR3 is 13 amino acids. CDR3 loop: CASNDKGRGEQYF. Written as DNA, the CDR3 is TGTGCCAGTAACGACAAGGGTCGGGGTGAGCAGTACTTC.

Ten or more counts support this clonotype. V and J are TRBV4-3 and TRBJ2-2; D call uncertain. The CDR3 extends over 15 amino acids. From germline, CDR1 is LGHNA and CDR2 YSLEER. With 1 base removed from V and 7 bases from J, the gap between germline ends came to 13 bases. CDR3 nucleotide sequence: TGCGCCAGCAGCCAAGGAGAGAATCCCGGCGGGGAGCTGTTTTTT. This translates into CASSQGENPGGELFF.